The entry below gives a single T cell receptor beta chain sequence along with its context. The sample belongs to a study of blood T cell repertoires in COVID-19. Repertoires were generated with immunoSEQ multiplex PCR, while TCRdb's copy carries only in-frame clones and drops some. The sample shows almost 200,000 clones, roughly 80% of them seen only once. V was pared by 1 base and J by 6 bases, with 10 bases between. Looked up from germline, CDR1 is SGHAT and CDR2 is FQNNGV. The CDR3 has 14 residues. The chain uses TRBV11-2 and TRBJ2-1; D gene uncertain. The sequenced sample consisted of peripheral blood. The receptor was derived from a man aged 55 to 70 with COVID-19, enrolled during active disease. CDR3 loop: CASSLGAGPNEQFF. CDR3 sequence (DNA): TGTGCCAGCAGCTTAGGGGCAGGCCCCAATGAGCAGTTCTTC.